Listed below are T cell receptor beta chains from one sample, sequenced in a study of CD8 T cells in ankylosing spondylitis. TCRdb recomputed calls from the 5' RACE reads with MiXCR, one row per CDR3 protein. This sample carries around 390,000 distinct CDR3 sequences, around 24% of them seen once, and the ten largest clones take roughly a sixth. Sequenced sample: blood, either unsorted or a sorted T cell fraction (not recorded which). Receptor source: a male donor with ankylosing spondylitis. Each CDR3 is given with its conserved first and last residue. Fields, in order: clone size, J gene, V gene, D gene, CDR3 DNA, CDR3 protein. D genes are given only for firm matches. For some rows the clone size is stated as once, few or many, or as a class when expanded; others skip it.

clone_size: .; j_call: TRBJ1-4; v_call: TRBV2; d_call: .; cdr3_nt: TGTGCCAGCAGTGACAGGGAAGTAGATGAAAAACTGTTTTTT; cdr3_aa: CASSDREVDEKLFF
clone_size: few; j_call: TRBJ1-2; v_call: TRBV5-1; d_call: TRBD1; cdr3_nt: TGCGCCAGCAGCAGGGAGGGACAGTACTATGGCTACACCTTC; cdr3_aa: CASSREGQYYGYTF
clone_size: few; j_call: TRBJ2-5; v_call: TRBV7-2; d_call: .; cdr3_nt: TGTGCCAGCAGCCCTTGGGGAGTGACCCAAGAGACCCAGTACTTC; cdr3_aa: CASSPWGVTQETQYF
clone_size: many; j_call: TRBJ2-7; v_call: TRBV28; d_call: .; cdr3_nt: TGTGCCAGCAGTTTTGCGGACAGCGCCTACGAGCAGTACTTC; cdr3_aa: CASSFADSAYEQYF
clone_size: .; j_call: TRBJ2-2; v_call: TRBV7-3; d_call: .; cdr3_nt: TGTGCCAGCAGCCCAAACGCCGGGGAGCTGTTTTTT; cdr3_aa: CASSPNAGELFF
clone_size: many; j_call: TRBJ2-3; v_call: TRBV5-1; d_call: .; cdr3_nt: TGCGCCAGCAGCCGCCGAATTCCAGATACGCAGTATTTT; cdr3_aa: CASSRRIPDTQYF
clone_size: few; j_call: TRBJ2-3; v_call: TRBV27; d_call: .; cdr3_nt: TGTGCCAGCAGTTTATTGGACACAGATACGCAGTATTTT; cdr3_aa: CASSLLDTDTQYF
clone_size: .; j_call: TRBJ1-1; v_call: TRBV28; d_call: .; cdr3_nt: TGTGCCAGCAGTTTTGTTTCCCTCGGTAAGAAGGAAGCTTTCTTT; cdr3_aa: CASSFVSLGKKEAFF
clone_size: .; j_call: TRBJ2-2; v_call: TRBV7-2; d_call: .; cdr3_nt: TGTGCCAGCAGCTGGAGGGGGACCGGGGAGCTGTTTTTT; cdr3_aa: CASSWRGTGELFF
clone_size: few; j_call: TRBJ1-3; v_call: TRBV5-1; d_call: .; cdr3_nt: TGCGCCAGCAGCGAGGCGGGACGGAGCTCTGGAAACACCATATATTTT; cdr3_aa: CASSEAGRSSGNTIYF
clone_size: few; j_call: TRBJ1-5; v_call: TRBV20-1; d_call: TRBD1; cdr3_nt: TGCAGTGCTAGTGGACAGGGGGAACAGCCCCAGCATTTT; cdr3_aa: CSASGQGEQPQHF
clone_size: few; j_call: TRBJ2-5; v_call: TRBV20-1; d_call: TRBD1; cdr3_nt: TGCAGTGCTTCCCGGGGAATGACAGGGGGAGAGACCCAGTACTTC; cdr3_aa: CSASRGMTGGETQYF
clone_size: .; j_call: TRBJ2-2; v_call: TRBV7-6; d_call: .; cdr3_nt: TGTGCCAGCAGCTTAGGACCGTACACCGGGGAGCTGTTTTTT; cdr3_aa: CASSLGPYTGELFF
clone_size: .; j_call: TRBJ2-5; v_call: TRBV28; d_call: .; cdr3_nt: TGTGCCAGCAGTTTATTTGGACGGGGCTTAGGGGAGACCCAGTACTTC; cdr3_aa: CASSLFGRGLGETQYF
clone_size: .; j_call: TRBJ1-1; v_call: TRBV7-2; d_call: TRBD1; cdr3_nt: TGTGCCAGCAGCTTAGTTGCGACAGGGGGCACTGAAGCTTTCTTT; cdr3_aa: CASSLVATGGTEAFF
clone_size: few; j_call: TRBJ2-2; v_call: TRBV6-4; d_call: TRBD1; cdr3_nt: TGTGCCAGCAGTCGCGACAGGGACGGGGACACCGGGGAGCTGTTTTTT; cdr3_aa: CASSRDRDGDTGELFF
clone_size: few; j_call: TRBJ2-5; v_call: TRBV18; d_call: .; cdr3_nt: TGTGCCAGCTCACCATCACAGGCTCAAGAGACCCAGTACTTC; cdr3_aa: CASSPSQAQETQYF
clone_size: few; j_call: TRBJ2-5; v_call: TRBV5-1; d_call: TRBD2; cdr3_nt: TGCGCCAGCAGCTTGGCCGGTAGCGGGAAGGAGACCCAGTACTTC; cdr3_aa: CASSLAGSGKETQYF
clone_size: few; j_call: TRBJ1-1; v_call: TRBV6-5; d_call: .; cdr3_nt: TGTGCCAGCAGTTACCCGGGAAGGGGTGACACTGAAGCTTTCTTT; cdr3_aa: CASSYPGRGDTEAFF
clone_size: few; j_call: TRBJ2-7; v_call: TRBV28; d_call: .; cdr3_nt: TGTGCCAGCAGTCTCCACCGACAGGTCCTTACCTACGAGCAGTACTTC; cdr3_aa: CASSLHRQVLTYEQYF
clone_size: few; j_call: TRBJ2-2; v_call: TRBV25-1; d_call: TRBD2; cdr3_nt: TGTGCCAGCAGTGAGGAACCCGGGACTAGCACTGGCGCCGGGGAGCTGTTTTTT; cdr3_aa: CASSEEPGTSTGAGELFF
clone_size: .; j_call: TRBJ2-3; v_call: TRBV20-1; d_call: TRBD2; cdr3_nt: TGCAGTGGTAGCGGGAGGCCAGATACGCAGTATTTT; cdr3_aa: CSGSGRPDTQYF
clone_size: .; j_call: TRBJ2-1; v_call: TRBV27; d_call: .; cdr3_nt: TGTGCCAGCAACTTTCTTATTGCGGATACCTACAATGAGCAGTTCTTC; cdr3_aa: CASNFLIADTYNEQFF
clone_size: .; j_call: TRBJ2-6; v_call: TRBV5-1; d_call: TRBD1; cdr3_nt: TGCGCCAGCAGCTTGGAGAACAGGGGGCATGCCAACGTCCTGACTTTC; cdr3_aa: CASSLENRGHANVLTF
clone_size: .; j_call: TRBJ2-5; v_call: TRBV9; d_call: TRBD1; cdr3_nt: TGTGCCAGCAGCACCCCCCGTGACAGGGGGCGGGGGACCCAGTACTTC; cdr3_aa: CASSTPRDRGRGTQYF
clone_size: .; j_call: TRBJ2-2; v_call: TRBV10-3; d_call: .; cdr3_nt: TGTGCCATCAGTGCAGCGGGTGGCGCCGGGGAGCTGTTTTTT; cdr3_aa: CAISAAGGAGELFF
clone_size: .; j_call: TRBJ1-1; v_call: TRBV4-2; d_call: .; cdr3_nt: TGTGCCAGCAGCCAAGACCCGGGATATTTCTCTGAAGCTTTCTTT; cdr3_aa: CASSQDPGYFSEAFF
clone_size: .; j_call: TRBJ2-2; v_call: TRBV12-3/TRBV12-4; d_call: TRBD2; cdr3_nt: TGTGCCAGCAGTCGGCCTAGCGGTCAGACCACCGGGGAGCTGTTTTTT; cdr3_aa: CASSRPSGQTTGELFF
clone_size: .; j_call: TRBJ1-1; v_call: TRBV6-1; d_call: .; cdr3_nt: TGTGCCAGCAGTGAATCTCAGGGGTGGAACACTGAAGCTTTCTTT; cdr3_aa: CASSESQGWNTEAFF
clone_size: few; j_call: TRBJ2-3; v_call: TRBV7-3; d_call: .; cdr3_nt: TGTGCCAGCAAGGGACAAGGCAGGGCTACAGATACGCAGTATTTT; cdr3_aa: CASKGQGRATDTQYF
clone_size: once; j_call: TRBJ2-7; v_call: TRBV5-1; d_call: .; cdr3_nt: TGCGCCAGCAGCTTGGTTGGGTTGCTCTCCTACGAGCAGTACTTC; cdr3_aa: CASSLVGLLSYEQYF
clone_size: many; j_call: TRBJ2-1; v_call: TRBV5-1; d_call: .; cdr3_nt: TGCGCCAGCAGCTTGGTTTTAGCGAACAATGAGCAGTTCTTC; cdr3_aa: CASSLVLANNEQFF
clone_size: few; j_call: TRBJ2-1; v_call: TRBV7-3; d_call: .; cdr3_nt: TGTGCCAGCACCCCCACGGGGGTCAATGAGCAGTTCTTC; cdr3_aa: CASTPTGVNEQFF
clone_size: few; j_call: TRBJ1-3; v_call: TRBV28; d_call: .; cdr3_nt: TGTGCCAGCAGCTTATCAGGGACCTCTGGAAACACCATATATTTT; cdr3_aa: CASSLSGTSGNTIYF
clone_size: .; j_call: TRBJ2-7; v_call: TRBV12-3/TRBV12-4; d_call: .; cdr3_nt: TGTGCCAGCAGTTTATATCACTTGCAGCAGTACTTC; cdr3_aa: CASSLYHLQQYF
clone_size: .; j_call: TRBJ2-5; v_call: TRBV5-1; d_call: TRBD2; cdr3_nt: TGCGCCAGCAGCTCGACCGGGACTAGCGGAATAGAGACCCAGTACTTC; cdr3_aa: CASSSTGTSGIETQYF
clone_size: few; j_call: TRBJ1-5; v_call: TRBV4-1; d_call: .; cdr3_nt: TGCGCCAGCAGCCGACTGTTCGGGCAGGGCAATCAGCCCCAGCATTTT; cdr3_aa: CASSRLFGQGNQPQHF
clone_size: few; j_call: TRBJ2-1; v_call: TRBV14; d_call: TRBD2; cdr3_nt: TGTGCCAGCAGCCAGTTTGGGACGGGGAGGGAACTCTATGAGCAGTTCTTC; cdr3_aa: CASSQFGTGRELYEQFF
clone_size: .; j_call: TRBJ2-5; v_call: TRBV20-1; d_call: .; cdr3_nt: TGCAGTGTCCTAACTAGTAAGGAGACCCAGTACTTC; cdr3_aa: CSVLTSKETQYF
clone_size: .; j_call: TRBJ2-7; v_call: TRBV12-3/TRBV12-4; d_call: .; cdr3_nt: TGTGCCAGCAAATTTGACGGCTACTCCTACGAGCAGTACTTC; cdr3_aa: CASKFDGYSYEQYF
clone_size: .; j_call: TRBJ2-3; v_call: TRBV10-3; d_call: TRBD2; cdr3_nt: TGTGCCATCAGTAGCGGGACTAGCACAGATACGCAGTATTTT; cdr3_aa: CAISSGTSTDTQYF
clone_size: few; j_call: TRBJ2-5; v_call: TRBV12-3/TRBV12-4; d_call: TRBD2; cdr3_nt: TGTGCCAGCAGTTTTGGACTAGCGGGAGAGGAGACCCAGTACTTC; cdr3_aa: CASSFGLAGEETQYF
clone_size: .; j_call: TRBJ2-7; v_call: TRBV29-1; d_call: .; cdr3_nt: TGCAGCGTTAGCTGGGGCGCGGGCTACGAGCAGTACTTC; cdr3_aa: CSVSWGAGYEQYF
clone_size: few; j_call: TRBJ1-2; v_call: TRBV12-3/TRBV12-4; d_call: TRBD1; cdr3_nt: TGTGCCAGCAGTTTAACAGGGGGCCGCTATGGCTACACCTTC; cdr3_aa: CASSLTGGRYGYTF
clone_size: .; j_call: TRBJ2-3; v_call: TRBV5-1; d_call: .; cdr3_nt: TGCGCCAGCAGCTTAGGTAACGGTGGGGCGGATACGCAGTATTTT; cdr3_aa: CASSLGNGGADTQYF
clone_size: .; j_call: TRBJ2-1; v_call: TRBV9; d_call: .; cdr3_nt: TGTGCCAGCAGCGTAGACGGCGGCACCTACAATGAGCAGTTCTTC; cdr3_aa: CASSVDGGTYNEQFF
clone_size: .; j_call: TRBJ1-2; v_call: TRBV6-5; d_call: TRBD1; cdr3_nt: TGTGCCAGCAGTTACTCGAGGGACAGCTGGGCCTATGGCTACACCTTC; cdr3_aa: CASSYSRDSWAYGYTF
clone_size: few; j_call: TRBJ2-3; v_call: TRBV5-1; d_call: .; cdr3_nt: TGCGCCAGCAGCTTGGGGGATCTCACAGATACGCAGTATTTT; cdr3_aa: CASSLGDLTDTQYF
clone_size: many; j_call: TRBJ1-1; v_call: TRBV28; d_call: .; cdr3_nt: TGTGCCAGCAGTTTTGGGAACACTGAAGCTTTCTTT; cdr3_aa: CASSFGNTEAFF
clone_size: few; j_call: TRBJ2-3; v_call: TRBV29-1; d_call: .; cdr3_nt: TGCAGCGTTGAAGTAGACAACACAGATACGCAGTATTTT; cdr3_aa: CSVEVDNTDTQYF
clone_size: few; j_call: TRBJ1-6; v_call: TRBV20-1; d_call: .; cdr3_nt: TGCAGTGCTAGGGCAGGGCGGCCCTATAATTCACCCCTCCACTTT; cdr3_aa: CSARAGRPYNSPLHF
clone_size: .; j_call: TRBJ1-2; v_call: TRBV6-5; d_call: .; cdr3_nt: TGTGCCAGCACCGGGGATCTCTATGGCTACACCTTC; cdr3_aa: CASTGDLYGYTF
clone_size: few; j_call: TRBJ2-1; v_call: TRBV6-5; d_call: .; cdr3_nt: TGTGCCAGCAGTTTAGACACGAGCTCCTACAATGAGCAGTTCTTC; cdr3_aa: CASSLDTSSYNEQFF